The 23 T cell receptor beta chains reported below all come from one sample, sequenced in a study of blood T cell repertoires in COVID-19. Sequencing was performed with immunoSEQ multiplex PCR; in TCRdb, only in-frame clones are kept and a portion is missing. The sample consists of 150,000 to 200,000 clones, over 75% of them appearing once. Sequenced material: PBMCs or T cells enriched from blood (not recorded which). The receptors here all came from a woman aged 50 to 60 who had recovered from COVID-19.

This clone was observed a single time. V is TRBV5-8 and J is TRBJ2-7; TRBD1 matches 8 bases. The length of the CDR3 is 14 residues. Trimming removed 4 bases from V and 5 bases from J; junction bases left unmatched: 8. Germline V CDR1 and CDR2: SGHTS, YDEGEE. CDR3 region: CASSRQGARNEQYF. Written as DNA, the CDR3 is TGTGCCAGCAGCCGTCAGGGGGCGAGGAACGAGCAGTACTTC.

The rearrangement joins TRBV19 to TRBJ1-1; TRBD1 is a possible D gene (6 bases). This CDR3 spans 15 amino acids. Germline V gene data show CDR1 as LNHDA and CDR2 as SQIVND (reference sequence). V was trimmed by 2 bases and J by 4 bases, leaving 14 bases between them. The DNA of the CDR3 is TGTGCCAGTAGTATAAACCAGGGGCGAGGCACTGAAGCTTTCTTT. Translation: CASSINQGRGTEAFF.

The V gene is TRBV6-1, the J gene TRBJ2-5; possibly TRBD2 for D (6 bases). The CDR3 has 15 amino acids. V shed 1 base and J shed 6 bases, with 15 bases lying between them. The germline V gene encodes CDR1 MNHNS and CDR2 SASEGT. The CDR3 is CASSEDGRAGKTQYF. CDR3 nucleotides: TGTGCCAGCAGTGAAGATGGCAGGGCGGGGAAGACCCAGTACTTC.

The rearrangement joins TRBV29-1 to TRBJ2-5; TRBD1 matches at 7 bases. This CDR3 is built from 14 residues. The germline V gene encodes CDR1 SQVTM and CDR2 ANQGSEA. V was clipped by 7 bases and J by 5 bases; unmatched bases: 13. The CDR3 DNA follows: TGCAGCGCTTCCCATGGACAGGATGGGGAGACCCAGTACTTC. Amino acids: CSASHGQDGETQYF.

The V gene is TRBV7-2, the J gene TRBJ1-2; a weak D match, TRBD1 (6 bases). The ends were cut back, 3 bases at V and 8 bases at J, with 13 bases in the middle. Germline-derived CDR1 and CDR2 are SGHTA and FQGNSA. This CDR3 has 13 amino acids. CDR3 loop: CASSLLPGVGYTF. CDR3 in DNA: TGTGCCAGCAGCTTGCTCCCAGGGGTGGGCTACACCTTC.

The CDR3 nucleotides read TGCAGCGTCTTCCCCCTACAGGGGACTAATGAAAAACTGTTTTTT. This encodes CSVFPLQGTNEKLFF. The rearrangement links TRBV29-1 to TRBJ1-4; 7 bases line up with TRBD1. Trimming cost V 6 bases and J 2 bases; bases outside gene matches: 9. The CDR3 sequence is 15 residues long. Germline CDR1 is SQVTM and CDR2 is ANQGSEA.

The rearrangement uses TRBV5-1 and TRBJ1-2; possible D gene TRBD1, 5 bases. Between the trimmed V and J ends, which lost 0 bases and 7 bases, there was a span of 16 bases. The germline CDR1 and CDR2 sequences are SGHRS and YFSETQ. The CDR3 contains 15 residues. The CDR3 here is CASSLDSQGTGGYTF. In nucleotides, the CDR3 is TGCGCCAGCAGCTTGGATTCTCAGGGAACAGGTGGCTACACCTTC.

This chain uses TRBV4-1 with TRBJ2-1; 12 bases are shared with TRBD1. The trim removed 3 bases at V and 8 bases at J, leaving 8 bases unmatched. The CDR3 extends over 16 amino acids. CDR1 MGHRA and CDR2 YSYEKL come from the germline V gene. The CDR3 protein is CASSHTGTGGRDEQFF. The CDR3 DNA reads as TGCGCCAGCAGCCATACTGGGACAGGGGGCCGCGATGAGCAGTTCTTC.

In this sample, this clone turned up once. The chain combines TRBV14 with TRBJ1-4; D is ambiguous. Germline loops: CDR1 SGHDN, CDR2 FVKESK. With 0 bases removed from V and 10 bases from J, the gap between germline ends came to 15 bases. The CDR3 has 15 amino acids. As DNA, the CDR3 is TGTGCCAGCAGCCAAGATTCCGGGGATATAGTAAAACTGTTTTTT. Translating gives CASSQDSGDIVKLFF.

The table lists this clone with a count of one. J is TRBJ2-5 and V is TRBV5-8, with a possible D match to TRBD1 (6 bases). Germline V lookup: CDR1 SGHTS, CDR2 YDEGEE. The CDR3 has 13 amino acids. Trimming left V 2 bases short and J 5 bases short, with 10 bases between. The CDR3 loop reads CASSFTGLETQYF. Here the CDR3 DNA reads TGTGCCAGCAGCTTTACAGGGTTGGAGACCCAGTACTTC. Looking up the rest from reference TRBV5-8 and TRBJ2-5 gives the full variable domain: EAGVTQSPTHLIKTRGQQATLRCSPISGHTSVYWYQQALGLGLQFLLWYDEGEERNRGNFPPRFSGRQFPNYSSELNVNALELEDSALYLCASSFTGLETQYFGPGTRLLVL.

The chain uses TRBV15 and TRBJ2-4, with 13 nucleotides matching TRBD2. The CDR3 spans 18 residues. With V trimmed by 1 base and J by 2 bases, 5 bases remained unmatched. Germline values: CDR1 LNHNV, CDR2 YYDKDF (reference sequence). The CDR3 sequence: CATSRGLAGGGTKNIQYF. The CDR3 nucleotides are TGTGCCACCAGCAGAGGACTAGCGGGAGGAGGAACCAAAAACATTCAGTACTTC.

This chain links TRBV6-5 with TRBJ2-7, with TRBD2 as a possible D gene (5 bases). This CDR3 comprises 14 residues. V lost 2 bases, J lost 7 bases, and 15 bases lay in between. Germline CDR1 and CDR2: MNHEY and SVGAGI. The CDR3 DNA sequence: TGTGCCAGCAGTTACGGTGCGGGCCAAGGGGAGCAGTACTTC. Translating gives CASSYGAGQGEQYF.

The CDR3 is CASRAGTSFNEQFF. The CDR3 DNA sequence: TGTGCCAGCAGGGCCGGGACTAGCTTCAATGAGCAGTTCTTC. This sequence joins TRBV2 and TRBJ2-1, with 9 bases lining up with TRBD2. Germline values: CDR1 SNHLY, CDR2 FYNNEI. Trimming took 6 bases from V and 6 from J; bases not matched to a gene: 6. The CDR3 runs to 14 residues.

The chain joins TRBV6-1 to TRBJ1-1; a possible D gene is TRBD1 (5 bases). Trimming took off 3 bases at V and 1 base at J, with 6 bases between the two ends. The CDR3 runs 13 residues. CDR1 is MNHNS and CDR2 is SASEGT in the germline V gene. This chain's CDR3 is CASSDRENTEAFF. The CDR3 region has the DNA TGTGCCAGCAGTGACAGGGAGAACACTGAAGCTTTCTTT.

V gene TRBV6-5 combines with J gene TRBJ2-1; possible D gene TRBD2, 5 bases. Trimming removed 0 bases from V and 3 bases from J, with 9 bases in between. There are 15 residues in the CDR3. The germline CDR1 and CDR2 sequences are MNHEY and SVGAGI. CDR3: CASSYSNRGYNEQFF. The CDR3 bases are TGTGCCAGCAGTTACTCGAATCGGGGCTACAATGAGCAGTTCTTC.

This clone was seen only a few times. This chain links TRBV4-1 with TRBJ1-5; D is undetermined. This CDR3 has 13 residues. V was clipped by 4 bases and J by 5 bases, with 9 bases between them. In germline, CDR1 is MGHRA, CDR2 YSYEKL. The chain's CDR3 is CASSRNRDQPQHF. The DNA for the CDR3 is TGCGCCAGCAGCCGAAACAGAGATCAGCCCCAGCATTTT.

This clone showed up just once. This sequence joins TRBV23-1 and TRBJ2-1, with a weak D call TRBD1 (7 bases). TRBV23-1 is an ORF; its function is uncertain. The CDR3 spans 18 residues. V was cut by 0 bases and J by 7 bases, with 22 bases left in between. The CDR3 sequence is CASSQSVPGGREWNEQFF. The CDR3 region has the DNA TGCGCCAGCAGTCAATCGGTGCCAGGGGGACGGGAGTGGAATGAGCAGTTCTTC.

The chain employs TRBV23-1 and TRBJ1-5, with D perhaps TRBD1 (5 bases). TRBV23-1 is given ORF status, its function remaining uncertain. There are 15 residues in the CDR3. V lost 1 base and J 1 base, leaving 8 bases between the germline ends. The CDR3 DNA reads TGCGCCAGCAGTCAATGGGGGGGGAGCAATCAGCCCCAGCATTTT. It is translated as CASSQWGGSNQPQHF.

This clone has more than one count but fewer than ten. The chain has TRBV27 and TRBJ2-7; 8 bases match TRBD1. CDR3 length: 14 amino acids. J gave up 2 bases and V 6 bases, and 6 bases lay outside the gene matches. Per germline, CDR1 MNHEY and CDR2 SMNVEV (reference sequence). CDR3 in DNA: TGTGCCAGCAGCATGGACAGGGCTCCCTACGAGCAGTACTTC. The encoded protein is CASSMDRAPYEQYF.

The V and J genes are TRBV27 and TRBJ2-3; 10 nucleotides match TRBD2. V lost 2 bases and J lost 2; bases outside the gene matches: 13. In germline, CDR1 is MNHEY, CDR2 SMNVEV (reference sequence). The CDR3 covers 19 residues. The CDR3 sequence: CASSLTTRASGGLTDTQYF. The CDR3 DNA reads as TGTGCCAGCAGTTTAACAACGAGGGCTAGCGGGGGACTCACAGATACGCAGTATTTT.

V and J are TRBV6-1 and TRBJ2-6; 11 bases align to TRBD1. Germline CDR1 is MNHNS and CDR2 is SASEGT. V gave up 5 bases and J gave up 2 bases; unmatched junction bases: 5. The CDR3 extends over 17 amino acids. CDR3 DNA: TGTGCCAGCAGTAAAGGGACAGGGGGTACTGGGGCCAACGTCCTGACTTTC. Translated: CASSKGTGGTGANVLTF.

This clone was found once. The chain employs TRBV19 and TRBJ1-2; D is perhaps TRBD1 (6 bases). Per germline, CDR1 LNHDA and CDR2 SQIVND (reference sequence). V shed 6 bases and J shed 3 bases, with 20 bases lying between them. This CDR3 has 16 amino acids. CDR3 DNA: TGTGCCAGTAGGACGATAGGGACACCTAACGACTATGGCTACACCTTC. This translates into CASRTIGTPNDYGYTF.

The V call is TRBV19, the J call TRBJ2-7, with TRBD1 matching over 7 bases. The germline gives CDR1 LNHDA, CDR2 SQIVND (reference sequence). The J segment lost 3 bases and the V segment lost 9 bases, leaving 14 bases of the junction unmatched. The CDR3 contains 15 residues. In DNA, the CDR3 is TGTGCCAGCCGACGAGCCGGGACAGATAACTACGAGCAGTACTTC. Protein: CASRRAGTDNYEQYF.